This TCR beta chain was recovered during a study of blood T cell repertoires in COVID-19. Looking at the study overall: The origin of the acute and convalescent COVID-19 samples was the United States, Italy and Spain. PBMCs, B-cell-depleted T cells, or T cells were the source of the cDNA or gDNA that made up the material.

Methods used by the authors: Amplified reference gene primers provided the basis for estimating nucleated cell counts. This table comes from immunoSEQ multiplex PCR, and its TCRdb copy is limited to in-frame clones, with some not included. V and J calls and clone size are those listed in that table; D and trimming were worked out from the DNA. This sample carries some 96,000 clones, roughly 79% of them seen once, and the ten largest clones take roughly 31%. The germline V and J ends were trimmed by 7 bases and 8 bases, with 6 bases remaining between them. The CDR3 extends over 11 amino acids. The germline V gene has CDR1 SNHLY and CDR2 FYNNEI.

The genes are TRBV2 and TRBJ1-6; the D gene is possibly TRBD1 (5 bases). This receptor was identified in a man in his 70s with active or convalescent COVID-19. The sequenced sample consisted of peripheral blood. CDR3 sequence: CASKGDSPLHF. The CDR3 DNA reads TGTGCCAGCAAAGGGGATTCACCCCTCCACTTT. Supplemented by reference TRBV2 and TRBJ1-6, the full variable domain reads EPEVTQTPSHQVTQMGQEVILRCVPISNHLYFYWYRQILGQKVEFLVSFYNNEISEKSEIFDDQFSVERPDGSNFTLKIRSTKLEDSAMYFCASKGDSPLHFGNGTRLTVT.